The following is a T cell receptor beta chain sequence with its context. The sample originates from a study of shared clonotypes between healthy human individuals. Study-level information: Researchers assigned three CD4 naive, three CD4 memory, two CD8 naive and one CD8 memory plate to each donor.

Clones were sequenced by immunoSEQ multiplex PCR, and TCRdb holds only the in-frame ones, with some missing. In the table there are over a million clones, roughly 96% of which are singletons. Losses at the gene ends were 4 bases for V and 2 bases for J; bases not matched to a gene: 13. The CDR3 sequence is 18 residues long. Germline V gene data show CDR1 as SGDLS and CDR2 as YYNGEE. Sequencing was done on a sample of naive CD4+ T cells sorted from blood. The subset was: CD45RA+ positively selected. The gene calls are TRBV9 and TRBJ2-1, with 9 bases aligning to TRBD2. This receptor was taken from a man aged 30 to 39 in good health. This CDR3 is CASSIGGAGGNPYNEQFF. For the CDR3, the DNA is TGTGCCAGCAGCATCGGCGGAGCGGGAGGTAACCCCTACAATGAGCAGTTCTTC.